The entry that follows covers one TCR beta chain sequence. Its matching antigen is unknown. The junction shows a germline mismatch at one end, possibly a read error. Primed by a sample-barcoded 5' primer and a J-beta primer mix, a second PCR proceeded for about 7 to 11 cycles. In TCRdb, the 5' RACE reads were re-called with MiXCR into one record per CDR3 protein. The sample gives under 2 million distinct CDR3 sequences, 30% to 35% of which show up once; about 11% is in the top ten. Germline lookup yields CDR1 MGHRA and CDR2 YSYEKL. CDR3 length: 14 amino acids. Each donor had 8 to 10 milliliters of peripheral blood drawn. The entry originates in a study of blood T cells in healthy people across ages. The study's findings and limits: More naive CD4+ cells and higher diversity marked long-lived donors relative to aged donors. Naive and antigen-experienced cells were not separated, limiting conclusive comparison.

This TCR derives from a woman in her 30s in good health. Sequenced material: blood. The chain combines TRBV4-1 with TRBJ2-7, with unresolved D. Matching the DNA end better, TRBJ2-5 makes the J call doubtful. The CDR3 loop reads CANSQEVLKGTQYF. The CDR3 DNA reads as TGTGCCAACAGCCAAGAGGTCCTAAAAGGGACCCAGTACTTC.